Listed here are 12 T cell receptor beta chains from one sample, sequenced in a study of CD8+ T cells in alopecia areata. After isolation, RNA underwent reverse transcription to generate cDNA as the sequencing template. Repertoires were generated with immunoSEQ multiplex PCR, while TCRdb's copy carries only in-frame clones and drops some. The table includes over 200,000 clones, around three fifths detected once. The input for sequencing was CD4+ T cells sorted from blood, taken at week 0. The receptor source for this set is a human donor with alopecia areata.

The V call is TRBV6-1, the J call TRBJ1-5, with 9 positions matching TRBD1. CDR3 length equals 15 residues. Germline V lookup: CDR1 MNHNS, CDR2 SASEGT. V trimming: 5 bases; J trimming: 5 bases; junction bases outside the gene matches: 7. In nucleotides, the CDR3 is TGTGCCAGCAGTTGGGGACAGGGAGGGGATCAGCCCCAGCATTTT. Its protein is CASSWGQGGDQPQHF.

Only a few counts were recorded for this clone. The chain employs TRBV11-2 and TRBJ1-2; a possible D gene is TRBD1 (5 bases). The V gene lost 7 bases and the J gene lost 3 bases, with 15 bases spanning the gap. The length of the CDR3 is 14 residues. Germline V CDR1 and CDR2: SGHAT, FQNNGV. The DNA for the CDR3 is TGTGCCAGCATCCCAGGGCCCTTTGACTATGGCTACACCTTC. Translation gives CASIPGPFDYGYTF.

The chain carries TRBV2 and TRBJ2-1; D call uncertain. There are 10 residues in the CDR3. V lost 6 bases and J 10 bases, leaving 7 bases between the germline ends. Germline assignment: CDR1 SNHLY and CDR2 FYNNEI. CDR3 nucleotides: TGTGCCAGCAGCGTGGTGGAGCAGTTCTTC. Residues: CASSVVEQFF.

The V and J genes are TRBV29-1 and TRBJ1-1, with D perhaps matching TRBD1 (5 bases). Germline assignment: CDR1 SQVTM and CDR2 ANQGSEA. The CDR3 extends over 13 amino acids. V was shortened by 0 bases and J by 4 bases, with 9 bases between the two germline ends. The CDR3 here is CSVEEGVRTEAFF. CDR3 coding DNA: TGCAGCGTTGAAGAGGGGGTGCGCACTGAAGCTTTCTTT.

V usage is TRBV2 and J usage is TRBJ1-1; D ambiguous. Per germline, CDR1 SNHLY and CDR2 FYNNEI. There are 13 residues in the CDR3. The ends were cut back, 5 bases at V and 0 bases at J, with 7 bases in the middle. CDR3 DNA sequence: TGTGCCAGCAGTTTGGGGATGAACACTGAAGCTTTCTTT. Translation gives CASSLGMNTEAFF.

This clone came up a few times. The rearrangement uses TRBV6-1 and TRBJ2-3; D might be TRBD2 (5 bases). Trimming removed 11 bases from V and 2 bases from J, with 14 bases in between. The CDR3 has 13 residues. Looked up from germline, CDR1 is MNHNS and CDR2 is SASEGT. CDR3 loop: CASAGIFTDTQYF. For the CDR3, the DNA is TGTGCCTCCGCCGGGATTTTCACAGATACGCAGTATTTT.

This CDR3 is CASSLPGDNYGYTF. The CDR3 bases are TGTGCCAGCAGCTTGCCAGGGGACAACTATGGCTACACCTTC. The rearrangement joins TRBV5-4 to TRBJ1-2, with D maybe TRBD1 (6 bases). The CDR3 covers 14 residues. Germline V lookup: CDR1 SGHNT, CDR2 YYREEE (reference sequence). Between the trimmed V and J ends, which lost 1 base and 2 bases, there was a span of 9 bases.

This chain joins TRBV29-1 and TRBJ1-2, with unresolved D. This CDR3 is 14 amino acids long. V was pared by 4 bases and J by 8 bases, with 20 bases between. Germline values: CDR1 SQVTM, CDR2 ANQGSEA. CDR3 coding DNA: TGCAGCGTTGTATTCGGGAGCCGAGGTGAAGGCTACACCTTC. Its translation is CSVVFGSRGEGYTF.

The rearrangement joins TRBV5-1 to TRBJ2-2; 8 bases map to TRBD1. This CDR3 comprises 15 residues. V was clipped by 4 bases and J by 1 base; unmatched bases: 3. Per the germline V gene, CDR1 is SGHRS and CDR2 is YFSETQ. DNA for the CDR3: TGCGCCAGCAGCGGGACAGGACTGAACACCGGGGAGCTGTTTTTT. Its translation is CASSGTGLNTGELFF.

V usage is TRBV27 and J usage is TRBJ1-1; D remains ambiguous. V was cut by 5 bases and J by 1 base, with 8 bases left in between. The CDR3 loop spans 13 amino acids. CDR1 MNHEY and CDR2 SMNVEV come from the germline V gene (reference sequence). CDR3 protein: CASSQQRNTEAFF. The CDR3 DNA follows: TGTGCCAGCAGTCAACAGAGGAACACTGAAGCTTTCTTT.

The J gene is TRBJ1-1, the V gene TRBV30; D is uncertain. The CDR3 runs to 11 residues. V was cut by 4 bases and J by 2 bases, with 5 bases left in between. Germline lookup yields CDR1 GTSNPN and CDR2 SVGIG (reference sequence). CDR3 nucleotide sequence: TGTGCCTGGACAAAAAACACTGAAGCTTTCTTT. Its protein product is CAWTKNTEAFF.

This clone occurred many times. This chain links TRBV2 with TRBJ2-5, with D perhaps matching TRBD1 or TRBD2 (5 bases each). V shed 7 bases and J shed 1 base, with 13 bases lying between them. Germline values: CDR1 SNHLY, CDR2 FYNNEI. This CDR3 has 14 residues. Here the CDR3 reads CASILGPLQETQYF. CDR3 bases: TGTGCCAGCATCCTGGGACCGCTCCAAGAGACCCAGTACTTC.